This T cell receptor beta chain was documented in a study of cytomegalovirus exposure and HLA in healthy donors. Trimming removed 5 bases at V and 3 bases at J, with 11 bases between. Germline CDR1 is ENHRY and CDR2 is SYGVKD. This CDR3 region has 13 residues. The PCR had 60 Vbeta and 13 Jbeta primers. Profiled with immunoSEQ multiplex PCR; TCRdb holds only in-frame clones, not every one. The sample has around 110,000 clones, roughly 66% seen once. The genes are TRBV10-3 and TRBJ2-7; perhaps TRBD1 as D (5 bases). This sequence originates from a woman aged 30 to 39 in good health and CMV-seronegative. The sample comprised PBMCs. CDR3 amino acids: CAISSQGFYEQYF. CDR3 sequence (DNA): TGTGCCATCAGTTCCCAGGGTTTCTACGAGCAGTACTTC.